Shown below are 9 T cell receptor beta chains from a single sample sequenced in a study of blood T cell repertoires in COVID-19. Sequencing used immunoSEQ multiplex PCR; TCRdb keeps in-frame clones, though not all of them. The sample lists 200,000 to 250,000 clones, roughly four fifths occurring once. The sample consisted of peripheral blood. These receptors originate from a woman between 45 and 65 years old with acute or convalescent COVID-19.

V is TRBV19 and J is TRBJ2-2; 7 nucleotides align to TRBD2. J was trimmed by 4 bases and V by 2 bases; bases with no gene match: 7. CDR1 and CDR2 from the germline V gene are LNHDA and SQIVND (reference sequence). The CDR3 contains 16 residues. Here the CDR3 reads CASSIMSGGGTGELFF. The CDR3 bases are TGTGCCAGTAGTATAATGTCGGGAGGAGGCACCGGGGAGCTGTTTTTT.

This clone was seen a handful of times. The rearrangement links TRBV20-1 to TRBJ1-5; TRBD1 matches 7 bases. The CDR3 has 16 amino acids. Germline V lookup: CDR1 DFQATT, CDR2 SNEGSKA (reference sequence). Germline trimming cut 3 bases from V and 0 bases from J; bases unmatched to any gene: 8. The CDR3 reads CSASERGHFSNQPQHF. The CDR3 DNA sequence: TGCAGTGCTAGTGAGAGGGGGCATTTTAGCAATCAGCCCCAGCATTTT.

The chain has TRBV7-2 and TRBJ1-5; the match to TRBD1 covers 9 bases. The CDR3 runs to 14 residues. After removal of 3 bases from V and 5 bases from J, the junction contained 2 bases not matched to a gene. Germline V gene data show CDR1 as SGHTA and CDR2 as FQGNSA. The CDR3: CASSLRQGDQPQHF. Here the CDR3 DNA reads TGTGCCAGCAGCTTGCGACAGGGGGATCAGCCCCAGCATTTT.

This chain connects TRBV2 to TRBJ1-1; 9 bases fit TRBD1. The length of the CDR3 is 14 residues. J lost 4 bases, V lost 11 bases, and 11 bases had no gene match. Germline V gives CDR1 SNHLY, CDR2 FYNNEI. CDR3 loop: CAGGTGTTITEAFF. In DNA, the CDR3 is TGTGCCGGTGGGACAGGGACAACGATCACTGAAGCTTTCTTT.

J is TRBJ2-7 and V is TRBV6-6, with D maybe TRBD2 (5 bases). Germline V gives CDR1 MNHNY, CDR2 SVGAGI (reference sequence). Trimming removed 7 bases at V and 5 bases at J, with 12 bases between. The CDR3 is made up of 12 amino acids. As DNA, the CDR3 is TGTGCCAGCACCCAGGACGGGGACGAGCAGTACTTC. Its translation is CASTQDGDEQYF.

V is TRBV24-1 and J is TRBJ2-3; D is possibly TRBD1 (7 bases). V was trimmed by 3 bases and J by 4 bases, leaving 22 bases between them. The CDR3 loop spans 18 amino acids. Germline CDR1 KGHDR, CDR2 SFDVKD. In DNA, the CDR3 is TGTGCCACCAGTGATCCCAGGGGGAGGCTGGGGGCCCCAGATACGCAGTATTTT. It yields the protein CATSDPRGRLGAPDTQYF.

V gene TRBV11-3 combines with J gene TRBJ2-6; D gene unclear. V was shortened by 5 bases and J by 4 bases, with 12 bases between the two germline ends. In germline, CDR1 is SGHNT, CDR2 YENEEA. The length of the CDR3 is 15 residues. CDR3 sequence reads: CASSEGIAGANVLTF. As DNA, the CDR3 is TGTGCCAGCAGCGAAGGTATAGCAGGGGCCAACGTCCTGACTTTC.

This clone was seen a handful of times. V is TRBV28 and J is TRBJ2-1; D gene unclear. Trimming removed 8 bases from V and 0 bases from J, with 8 bases in between. In germline, CDR1 is MDHEN, CDR2 SYDVKM. The CDR3 is 13 amino acids. The CDR3 region is CASVAYSYNEQFF. The CDR3 DNA sequence: TGTGCCAGCGTTGCGTACTCCTACAATGAGCAGTTCTTC.

The CDR3 sequence: CASSLLAGGNFNTQYF. The CDR3 DNA is TGTGCCAGCAGCCTCCTTGCGGGGGGCAATTTCAATACGCAGTATTTT. The rearrangement joins TRBV3-1 (or the pseudogene TRBV3-2) to TRBJ2-3, with TRBD2 matching over 8 bases. The CDR3 sequence is 16 residues long. Trimming at V came to 4 bases and at J to 7 bases, leaving 13 bases not matched to a gene. Germline V gives CDR1 LGHDT, CDR2 YNNKEL (reference sequence).